Each of the 7 T cell receptor beta chains below was sequenced from the same sample in a study of neurological immune-mediated disorders. TCRdb passed the 5' RACE reads through MiXCR, listing each CDR3 protein once. The sample holds fewer than 65,000 distinct CDR3 sequences; about 4.2% are singletons and the top ten take 2.9%. Source material: PBMCs. The source is a middle-aged man with multiple sclerosis.

The chain is built from TRBV20-1 and TRBJ2-5, with D perhaps matching TRBD1 or TRBD2 (5 bases each). V lost 2 bases to trimming and J lost 3 bases, with 13 bases between them. There are 14 residues in the CDR3. Germline V lookup: CDR1 DFQATT, CDR2 SNEGSKA (reference sequence). CDR3 residues: CSARQVLGEETQYF. In DNA, the CDR3 is TGCAGTGCTAGACAGGTATTGGGGGAAGAGACCCAGTACTTC.

This clonotype was found many times. This chain joins TRBV20-1 and TRBJ2-3; D may be TRBD2 (6 bases). Germline V gives CDR1 DFQATT, CDR2 SNEGSKA (reference sequence). V lost 5 bases and J lost 2, with 23 bases in between. This CDR3 region has 17 residues. In DNA form, the CDR3 reads TGCAGTGCTGGGTCAGCGCCCGGGAGCTCTTTCACAGATACGCAGTATTTT. Translated: CSAGSAPGSSFTDTQYF.

This clonotype was seen many times. The rearrangement uses TRBV2 and TRBJ2-7, with a tentative D call TRBD1 (7 bases). The CDR3 covers 12 residues. The germline V gene has CDR1 SNHLY and CDR2 FYNNEI. The V end lost 11 bases, the J end lost 0 bases, and 11 bases lay between the germline ends. CDR3 loop: CAGGTASYEQYF. The CDR3 DNA follows: TGTGCCGGCGGGACAGCCTCCTACGAGCAGTACTTC.

This clonotype was seen many times. This chain uses TRBV5-1 with TRBJ1-1; the D gene is possibly TRBD1 (5 bases). The V gene lost 7 bases and the J gene lost 1 base, with 14 bases spanning the gap. Germline CDR1 reads SGHRS; CDR2 reads YFSETQ. CDR3 length equals 14 residues. CDR3 bases: TGCGCCAGCCGCCCCCGGGGGTCGAACACTGAAGCTTTCTTT. The encoded protein is CASRPRGSNTEAFF.

In its sample, this clonotype was seen many times. This sequence joins TRBV28 and TRBJ2-6; D may be TRBD2 (5 bases). Germline V gene lookup returns CDR1 MDHEN and CDR2 SYDVKM. The CDR3 contains 19 residues. Trimming cost V 5 bases and J 2 bases, with 22 bases left between them. The CDR3 reads CASSPLPREVRPGANVLTF. The CDR3 bases are TGTGCCAGCAGTCCATTACCCCGGGAAGTTAGGCCTGGGGCCAACGTCCTGACTTTC.

This clonotype has a count of ten or more. J is TRBJ2-2 and V is TRBV6-4; possible D gene TRBD2, 5 bases. The CDR3 covers 14 residues. V lost 0 bases, J lost 5 bases, and 7 bases lay in between. Germline V lookup: CDR1 MRHNA, CDR2 SNTAGT. The CDR3 protein is CASSDSGETGELFF. The CDR3 coding sequence is TGTGCCAGCAGTGACTCCGGGGAAACCGGGGAGCTGTTTTTT.

This clonotype came up many times. This chain uses TRBV11-2 with TRBJ2-1, with TRBD2 matching 7 bases. This CDR3 has 15 amino acids. Germline V CDR1 and CDR2: SGHAT, FQNNGV. The ends lost 0 bases at V and 8 bases at J; junction bases unmatched: 7. The CDR3 region has the DNA TGTGCCAGCAGCTTAGAGGCCGGGAGGTTAGATGAGCAGTTCTTC. This gives the protein CASSLEAGRLDEQFF.